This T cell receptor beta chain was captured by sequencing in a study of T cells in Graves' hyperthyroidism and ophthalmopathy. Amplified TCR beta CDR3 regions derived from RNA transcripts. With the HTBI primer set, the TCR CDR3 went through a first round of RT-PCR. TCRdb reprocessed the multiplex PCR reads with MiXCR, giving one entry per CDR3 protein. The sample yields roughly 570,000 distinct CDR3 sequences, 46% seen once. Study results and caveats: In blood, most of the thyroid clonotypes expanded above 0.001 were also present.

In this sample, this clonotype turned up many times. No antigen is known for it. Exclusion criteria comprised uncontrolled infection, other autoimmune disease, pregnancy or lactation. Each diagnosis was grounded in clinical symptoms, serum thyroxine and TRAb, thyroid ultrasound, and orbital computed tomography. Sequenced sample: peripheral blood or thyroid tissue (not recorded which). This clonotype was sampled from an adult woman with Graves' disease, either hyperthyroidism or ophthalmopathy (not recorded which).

CDR3 coding DNA: TGTGCCAGTAGTATCCAACAGGGGGACACTGAAGCTTTCTTT. This sequence encodes CASSIQQGDTEAFF. The chain uses TRBV19 and TRBJ1-1; TRBD1 agrees at 8 bases. The CDR3 is made up of 14 amino acids. Unmatched junction bases numbered 3, after V lost 3 bases and J lost 3 bases. Germline loops: CDR1 LNHDA, CDR2 SQIVND (reference sequence).